The clone carrying this TCR beta chain was recorded a few times. The ends lost 1 base at V and 7 bases at J; junction bases unmatched: 6. In germline, CDR1 is KGHSH, CDR2 LQKENI. The CDR3 sequence is 16 residues long. These data come from a study of shared clonotypes between healthy human individuals. Produced via immunoSEQ multiplex PCR; TCRdb's table is partial and in-frame only. The sample yields around 1,000,000 clones, roughly 77% seen once. The source is a man aged 18 to 30 in good health. Some clones in this sample may be carry-over from other donors' samples. The chain carries TRBV18 and TRBJ2-1, with 11 positions matching TRBD2. The sample consisted of memory CD4+ T cells from PBMCs. Subset meaning: CD45RA-negative fraction. As DNA, the CDR3 is TGTGCCAGCTCACCACTGGAATTAGCGGGAGGGAATGAGCAGTTCTTC. Translated: CASSPLELAGGNEQFF.